A single sample gave rise to the 8 T cell receptor beta chains below, sequenced in a study of radiotherapy plus CTLA-4 blockade in lung cancer. Only in-frame clones appear in the TCRdb table, and some are missing; sequencing was by immunoSEQ multiplex PCR. The table shows tens of thousands of clones, with around 87% occurring only once. The specimen was peripheral blood, collected from a patient treated with radiotherapy plus ipilimumab. The origin of the receptors is a human donor with non-small cell lung cancer who had stable disease on radiotherapy plus ipilimumab.

The chain is built from TRBV5-1 and TRBJ1-2, with 9 bases lining up with TRBD1. The CDR3 contains 13 residues. CDR1 is SGHRS and CDR2 is YFSETQ in the germline V gene. Trimming at V came to 3 bases and at J to 6 bases, leaving 3 bases not matched to a gene. The CDR3 DNA sequence: TGCGCCAGCAGCTCCAGGACAGGGGATGGCTACACCTTC. This translates into CASSSRTGDGYTF.

The chain is built from TRBV9 and TRBJ2-7; 10 bases align to TRBD1. J gave up 6 bases and V 4 bases, and 13 bases lay outside the gene matches. CDR1 and CDR2 from the germline V gene are SGDLS and YYNGEE. This CDR3 has 16 amino acids. CDR3 amino acids: CASSPGTGAAKGEQYF. CDR3 DNA: TGTGCCAGCAGCCCGGGGACAGGGGCCGCCAAGGGCGAGCAGTACTTC.

This chain joins TRBV4-1 and TRBJ1-5; D may be TRBD1 (5 bases). Germline V lookup: CDR1 MGHRA, CDR2 YSYEKL. The CDR3 is made up of 16 amino acids. V was pared by 0 bases and J by 5 bases, with 14 bases between. The CDR3 here is CASSQEEGAGYQPQHF. The CDR3 nucleotides are TGCGCCAGCAGCCAAGAAGAAGGGGCCGGATATCAGCCCCAGCATTTT.

This clone was detected a few times. The rearrangement links TRBV5-1 to TRBJ1-3; 7 bases align to TRBD1. From germline, CDR1 is SGHRS and CDR2 YFSETQ. Trimming removed 2 bases from V and 3 bases from J; junction bases left unmatched: 2. This CDR3 has 14 amino acids. The CDR3 DNA follows: TGCGCCAGCAGCTTAGGACAGGTTGGAAACACCATATATTTT. It specifies CASSLGQVGNTIYF.

J is TRBJ1-3 and V is TRBV5-1; 7 nucleotides agree with TRBD1. CDR3 length equals 14 residues. Germline lookup yields CDR1 SGHRS and CDR2 YFSETQ. The junction had 5 bases not matched to a gene; V was cut back by 5 bases and J by 3 bases. The CDR3 sequence is CASSSGTDGNTIYF. CDR3 nucleotides: TGCGCCAGCAGTTCCGGGACAGATGGAAACACCATATATTTT.

J is TRBJ2-7 and V is TRBV27; unclear D gene. V shed 4 bases and J shed 1 base, with 11 bases lying between them. Germline loops: CDR1 MNHEY, CDR2 SMNVEV (reference sequence). The CDR3 extends over 14 amino acids. The CDR3 is CASSSWSASYEQYF. In DNA form, the CDR3 reads TGTGCCAGCAGTTCCTGGTCCGCTTCCTACGAGCAGTACTTC.

The rearrangement joins TRBV11-3 to TRBJ1-6, with 10 bases matching TRBD1. There are 16 residues in the CDR3. The V and J ends lost 4 bases and 8 bases, in that order; junction bases with no gene match: 8. Germline V gene lookup returns CDR1 SGHNT and CDR2 YENEEA. The DNA of the CDR3 is TGTGCCAGCAGCTCCTATCAAGGGACAGGGGATTCACCCCTCCACTTT. This encodes CASSSYQGTGDSPLHF.

The V call is TRBV19, the J call TRBJ1-4; weak D call: TRBD1 (6 bases). CDR3 size: 16 residues. The germline CDR1 and CDR2 sequences are LNHDA and SQIVND (reference sequence). Deletions cut 5 bases from V and 0 bases from J, with 13 bases between. The CDR3 is CASSPIGGSTNEKLFF. The CDR3 region has the DNA TGTGCCAGTAGTCCCATAGGGGGATCAACTAATGAAAAACTGTTTTTT. The variable domain in full, with the rest retrieved from reference TRBV19 and TRBJ1-4, is DGGITQSPKYLFRKEGQNVTLSCEQNLNHDAMYWYRQDPGQGLRLIYYSQIVNDFQKGDIAEGYSVSREKKESFPLTVTSAQKNPTAFYLCASSPIGGSTNEKLFFGSGTQLSVL.